What follows are 7 T cell receptor beta chains derived from one specimen sequenced in a study of Tregs in tolerant kidney transplant recipients. TCRdb's copy holds only in-frame clones and misses some; the assay was immunoSEQ multiplex PCR. This repertoire shows 60,000 to 95,000 clones, roughly 98% found once; its top ten account for around 0.5%. Sequencing was performed on CD4+ T cells from blood, taken before the transplant. These TCRs come from a human donor who received a combined kidney and bone marrow transplant.

The genes are TRBV14 and TRBJ2-1, with 9 bases identical to TRBD2. This CDR3 spans 17 amino acids. Germline CDR1 SGHDN, CDR2 FVKESK. V lost 1 base, J lost 3 bases, and 7 bases stayed unmatched. CDR3 DNA: TGTGCCAGCAGCCAAGGGGGGACTAGCAGATACTACAATGAGCAGTTCTTC. Translating gives CASSQGGTSRYYNEQFF.

This clone was recorded once. The chain is built from TRBV6-5 and TRBJ2-7; 10 bases align to TRBD1. The CDR3 has 15 residues. The V segment lost 7 bases and the J segment 4 bases; nucleotides outside the gene matches: 10. Germline V gene data show CDR1 as MNHEY and CDR2 as SVGAGI. CDR3 residues: CASKPDRDRGYEQYF. Here the CDR3 DNA reads TGTGCCAGCAAACCTGACCGGGACAGGGGTTACGAGCAGTACTTC.

The chain recombines TRBV9 with TRBJ2-5; TRBD2 is a possible D gene (6 bases). Germline assignment: CDR1 SGDLS and CDR2 YYNGEE. CDR3 length: 20 amino acids. V gave up 0 bases and J gave up 2 bases, with 26 bases separating them. CDR3 sequence reads: CASSVEADVGSGDEQETQYF. The CDR3 DNA follows: TGTGCCAGCAGCGTAGAAGCGGATGTGGGTTCGGGGGACGAACAAGAGACCCAGTACTTC.

The rearrangement links TRBV6-5 to TRBJ1-5; D may be TRBD1 (6 bases). The CDR3 consists of 13 residues. Deletions cut 6 bases from V and 4 bases from J, with 10 bases between. Germline CDR1 MNHEY, CDR2 SVGAGI. Here the CDR3 reads CASRQGGNQPQHF. CDR3 nucleotide sequence: TGTGCCAGCAGACAGGGCGGAAATCAGCCCCAGCATTTT.

This chain joins TRBV5-5 and TRBJ2-7, with 7 bases lining up with TRBD2. The junction had 8 bases not matched to a gene; V was cut back by 5 bases and J by 6 bases. The CDR3 length is 13 residues. Looked up from germline, CDR1 is SGHKS and CDR2 is YYEKEE (reference sequence). CDR3: CASRIGGTSEQYF. CDR3 sequence (DNA): TGTGCCAGCAGGATCGGGGGGACGAGCGAGCAGTACTTC.

This clone came up once. This chain uses TRBV18 with TRBJ2-7; weak D call: TRBD2 (6 bases). V was shortened by 3 bases and J by 4 bases, with 10 bases between the two germline ends. Germline-derived CDR1 and CDR2 are KGHSH and LQKENI. The CDR3 has 13 residues. CDR3 DNA: TGTGCCAGCTCACCCGGGACTTCTTACGAGCAGTACTTC. Amino acids: CASSPGTSYEQYF. Full variable domain (missing parts from reference TRBV18 and TRBJ2-7): NAGVMQNPRHLVRRRGQEARLRCSPMKGHSHVYWYRQLPEEGLKFMVYLQKENIIDESGMPKERFSAEFPKEGPSILRIQQVVRGDSAAYFCASSPGTSYEQYFGPGTRLTVT.

The rearrangement joins TRBV29-1 to TRBJ2-4, with D unclear. Per germline, CDR1 SQVTM and CDR2 ANQGSEA. Trimming took 2 bases from V and 7 from J, leaving 9 bases between them. This CDR3 is 12 amino acids long. CDR3 coding DNA: TGCAGCGTTGAACAGGAACCTAACATTCAGTACTTC. Its translation is CSVEQEPNIQYF.